The 16 T cell receptor beta chains reported below all come from one sample, sequenced in a study of blood T cell repertoires in COVID-19. Produced via immunoSEQ multiplex PCR; TCRdb's table is partial and in-frame only. The table includes roughly 250,000 clones, approximately 86% detected once. What was sequenced was peripheral blood. The receptors stem from a woman aged 60-70 years with active or convalescent COVID-19.

This clone appeared once. This sequence joins TRBV7-3 and TRBJ2-1, with D tentatively TRBD2 (5 bases). The CDR3 is 15 amino acids. From germline, CDR1 is SGHTA and CDR2 FQGTGA. V lost 3 bases and J 4 bases, leaving 13 bases between the germline ends. CDR3 protein: CASSLGGSYYNEQFF. CDR3 nucleotides: TGTGCCAGCAGCTTGGGCGGGTCATATTACAATGAGCAGTTCTTC.

The chain carries TRBV7-2 and TRBJ1-2; the D gene is possibly TRBD1 (6 bases). Per the germline V gene, CDR1 is SGHTA and CDR2 is FQGNSA. This CDR3 contains 14 residues. With 4 bases removed from V and 5 bases from J, the gap between germline ends came to 14 bases. CDR3 sequence reads: CASSSFGQIYGYTF. CDR3 nucleotides: TGTGCCAGCAGCTCCTTCGGACAGATTTATGGCTACACCTTC.

V gene TRBV6-5 combines with J gene TRBJ2-7, with 7 bases matching TRBD2. Germline CDR1 reads MNHEY; CDR2 reads SVGAGI. Unmatched junction bases numbered 11, after V lost 8 bases and J lost 4 bases. The CDR3 is 14 residues long. The CDR3 bases are TGTGCCAGCGCTCTCGCGGGAGAATGGTACGAGCAGTACTTC. Translating it yields CASALAGEWYEQYF.

The chain couples TRBV28 to TRBJ1-2; 7 bases fit TRBD1. There are 13 residues in the CDR3. CDR1 and CDR2 (germline): MDHEN, SYDVKM. V shed 2 bases, J shed 6 bases, and the junction held 3 bases outside the gene matches. CDR3 sequence: CASSLGDRNGYTF. The CDR3 DNA sequence: TGTGCCAGCAGTTTAGGGGACAGAAATGGCTACACCTTC.

This clone was counted a single time. This sequence joins TRBV5-6 and TRBJ2-1; 8 nucleotides agree with TRBD2. Losses at the gene ends were 7 bases for V and 0 bases for J; bases not matched to a gene: 3. The CDR3 extends over 14 amino acids. Germline V gene lookup returns CDR1 SGHDT and CDR2 YYEEEE. This CDR3 reads CASRSGSSYNEQFF. CDR3 bases: TGTGCCAGCCGGAGCGGGAGCTCCTACAATGAGCAGTTCTTC.

The chain couples TRBV7-9 to TRBJ1-1, with unresolved D. The CDR3 has 13 amino acids. Germline CDR1 is SEHNR and CDR2 is FQNEAQ (reference sequence). Trimming shortened V by 4 bases and J by 5 bases, and 11 bases separated the two germline ends. The CDR3 loop reads CASSSSASTEAFF. The CDR3 coding sequence is TGTGCCAGCAGCTCTAGCGCGTCTACTGAAGCTTTCTTT.

This clone was recorded only once. CDR3 bases: TGTGCCAGCAGCCAAGGGGGCCGGGTCTATGGCTACACCTTC. It translates to CASSQGGRVYGYTF. This chain uses TRBV7-2 with TRBJ1-2, with 7 nucleotides matching TRBD1. The CDR3 length is 14 residues. Germline lookup yields CDR1 SGHTA and CDR2 FQGNSA. V shed 5 bases, J shed 4 bases, and the junction held 7 bases outside the gene matches. The whole variable domain, filled in from reference TRBV7-2 and TRBJ1-2, reads GAGVSQSPSNKVTEKGKDVELRCDPISGHTALYWYRQSLGQGLEFLIYFQGNSAPDKSGLPSDRFSAERTGGSVSTLTIQRTQQEDSAVYLCASSQGGRVYGYTFGSGTRLTVV.

This clone showed up just once. The rearrangement uses TRBV4-1 and TRBJ2-1; 8 nucleotides line up with TRBD2. Per germline, CDR1 MGHRA and CDR2 YSYEKL. The CDR3 runs 18 residues. Trimming cost V 5 bases and J 5 bases; bases outside gene matches: 17. CDR3 residues: CASSTIGGGITRDNEQFF. The CDR3 coding sequence is TGCGCCAGCAGCACCATCGGGGGGGGGATAACTCGAGACAATGAGCAGTTCTTC.

The chain uses TRBV6-5 and TRBJ2-1; D may be TRBD1 (5 bases). CDR1 is MNHEY and CDR2 is SVGAGI in the germline V gene. V lost 5 bases and J 4 bases, leaving 6 bases between the germline ends. This CDR3 has 12 residues. The CDR3 DNA sequence: TGTGCCAGCAGTCAGGGATACAATGAGCAGTTCTTC. Encoded protein: CASSQGYNEQFF.

V gene TRBV27 combines with J gene TRBJ1-2; 9 nucleotides align to TRBD1. The CDR3 length is 16 residues. The germline V gene has CDR1 MNHEY and CDR2 SMNVEV (reference sequence). The trim removed 2 bases at V and 3 bases at J, leaving 7 bases unmatched. CDR3 loop: CASSLRFTGGYYGYTF. As DNA, the CDR3 is TGTGCCAGCAGTTTAAGATTTACAGGGGGCTACTATGGCTACACCTTC.

The chain uses TRBV6-5 and TRBJ2-1; D unclear. Per the germline V gene, CDR1 is MNHEY and CDR2 is SVGAGI. V lost 4 bases to trimming and J lost 0 bases, with 10 bases between them. The CDR3 is 15 amino acids. In DNA, the CDR3 is TGTGCCAGCAGTTCGTATGGGCGCTCCTACAATGAGCAGTTCTTC. Amino acids: CASSSYGRSYNEQFF.

The count of this clone is one. This rearrangement joins TRBV18 to TRBJ2-1, with 10 nucleotides matching TRBD1. The CDR3 is made up of 18 amino acids. Germline CDR1 and CDR2: KGHSH and LQKENI. The ends lost 3 bases at V and 2 bases at J; junction bases unmatched: 10. The CDR3 reads CASSPGTPGTGAYNEQFF. CDR3 DNA: TGTGCCAGCTCACCGGGAACCCCCGGGACAGGGGCCTACAATGAGCAGTTCTTC. Complete variable domain (other parts from reference TRBV18 and TRBJ2-1): NAGVMQNPRHLVRRRGQEARLRCSPMKGHSHVYWYRQLPEEGLKFMVYLQKENIIDESGMPKERFSAEFPKEGPSILRIQQVVRGDSAAYFCASSPGTPGTGAYNEQFFGPGTRLTVL.

The chain links TRBV29-1 to TRBJ2-1; the match to TRBD2 covers 8 bases. CDR3 size: 13 residues. Trimming at V came to 4 bases and at J to 15 bases, leaving 14 bases not matched to a gene. Germline-derived CDR1 and CDR2 are SQVTM and ANQGSEA. CDR3 protein: CSVAGGGSAGAFF. The CDR3 DNA sequence: TGCAGCGTTGCGGGGGGGGGCTCAGCGGGCGCGTTCTTC.

The chain carries TRBV5-6 and TRBJ2-1; TRBD2 is a possible D gene (6 bases). The CDR3 consists of 12 residues. Germline CDR1 and CDR2: SGHDT and YYEEEE. Between the trimmed V and J ends, which lost 3 bases and 14 bases, there was a span of 15 bases. The CDR3, as DNA: TGTGCCAGCAGCTCCGAGATGGGGGGAGAGTTCTTC. This encodes CASSSEMGGEFF.

The chain uses TRBV5-8 and TRBJ2-5; D is unresolved. V dropped 3 bases and J dropped 2 bases, with 8 bases sitting between them. CDR1 SGHTS and CDR2 YDEGEE come from the germline V gene. The CDR3 covers 13 residues. The CDR3 sequence is CASSSWAQETQYF. CDR3 in DNA: TGTGCCAGCAGCTCTTGGGCACAAGAGACCCAGTACTTC.

This chain uses TRBV10-2 with TRBJ2-1; TRBD2 matches at 10 bases. The CDR3 is 14 amino acids. The trim removed 10 bases at V and 4 bases at J, leaving 7 bases unmatched. CDR1 WSHSY and CDR2 SAAADI come from the germline V gene. The CDR3 protein is CATTKRGGYNEQFF. The CDR3, as DNA: TGCGCCACTACAAAGCGGGGGGGGTACAATGAGCAGTTCTTC.